This T cell receptor beta chain was captured in a study of regulatory T cells in long-lasting Graves disease. This clonotype has at least ten counts. Time point here: newly diagnosed GD, antithyroid drugs for less than 3 months. RNA extracted from PBMCs served as the sequencing template. Arm-PCR of CDR3 regions and iRepertoire HTBI primers were used to build TCR beta libraries. MiXCR, run by TCRdb on the multiplex PCR reads, gives a single entry per CDR3 protein. The sample has around 500,000 distinct CDR3 sequences, more than 10% seen once; the top ten hold roughly 8.2%. The germline V gene has CDR1 WSHSY and CDR2 SAAADI. V was clipped by 8 bases and J by 7 bases; unmatched bases: 3. The CDR3 spans 11 residues. This sample was also put to use in a study of T cells in Graves' hyperthyroidism and ophthalmopathy.

V and J are TRBV10-2 and TRBJ2-7, with 9 bases fitting TRBD2. This sample comprised peripheral blood mononuclear cells (PBMCs), obtained at new diagnosis, from a patient treated with antithyroid drugs. The sequence derives from a woman aged 25 to 39 with Graves disease. This chain's CDR3 is CASLAGREQYF. CDR3 sequence (DNA): TGCGCCAGCCTAGCGGGAAGGGAGCAGTACTTC.